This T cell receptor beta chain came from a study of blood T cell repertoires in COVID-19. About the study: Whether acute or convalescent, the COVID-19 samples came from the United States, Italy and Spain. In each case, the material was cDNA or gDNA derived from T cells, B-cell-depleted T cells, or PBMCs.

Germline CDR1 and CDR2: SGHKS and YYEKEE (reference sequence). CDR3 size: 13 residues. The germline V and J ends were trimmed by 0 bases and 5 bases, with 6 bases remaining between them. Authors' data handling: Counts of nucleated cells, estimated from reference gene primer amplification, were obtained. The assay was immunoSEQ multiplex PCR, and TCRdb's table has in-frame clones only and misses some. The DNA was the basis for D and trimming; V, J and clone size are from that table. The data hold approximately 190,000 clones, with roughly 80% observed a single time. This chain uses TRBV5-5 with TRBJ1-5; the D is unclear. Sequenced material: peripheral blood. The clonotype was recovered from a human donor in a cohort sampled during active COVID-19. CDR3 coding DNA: TGTGCCAGCAGCTTGGACGCGGATCAGCCCCAGCATTTT. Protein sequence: CASSLDADQPQHF.